The T cell receptor (beta chain) under discussion was sequenced for a study of blood T cell repertoires in COVID-19. CDR3 length: 13 residues. CDR1 is SGHTA and CDR2 is FQGNSA in the germline V gene. The V and J ends lost 4 bases and 6 bases respectively, with 12 bases between them. The repertoire was sequenced with immunoSEQ multiplex PCR; TCRdb's copy has only in-frame clones and lacks some. Found here are about 320,000 clones, 70% to 90% of them singletons; the top ten hold about 7%. This receptor was taken from a human donor in a cohort sampled during active COVID-19. The rearrangement joins TRBV7-2 to TRBJ1-2; weak D call: TRBD1 (5 bases). The sample consisted of peripheral blood. In DNA form, the CDR3 reads TGTGCCAGCAGCTCCGACAGTTTCGATGGCTACACCTTC. It codes for CASSSDSFDGYTF.